This T cell receptor beta chain emerged from a study of cytomegalovirus exposure and HLA in healthy donors. Findings and limits, study-wide: Segments of the TCR beta V type were, in most cases, productive about 87% or about 30% of the time in an earlier analysis. Trimming of TCR beta V- and J-genes showed a link, identified in a later analysis, to a missense DCLRE1C variant.

This clone was seen once. Its antigen is currently unknown. PCR employed 60 Vbeta and 13 Jbeta primers. The table came from immunoSEQ multiplex PCR; TCRdb's copy has only in-frame clones and leaves some out. The repertoire consists of about 120,000 clones, with roughly four fifths occurring once and the leading ten covering 3% to 4%. CDR3 size: 14 residues. V gave up 5 bases and J gave up 1 base, with 11 bases separating them. Germline V lookup: CDR1 SSHAT, CDR2 FNYEAQ (reference sequence). Sequencing was carried out using PBMCs. This sequence was found in a woman aged 25 to 39 in good health and CMV-seropositive. This chain connects TRBV7-7 to TRBJ2-5, with D perhaps matching TRBD2 (6 bases). DNA of the CDR3: TGTGCCAGCAGCGTCGGGGGACGCCAAGAGACCCAGTACTTC. This codes for CASSVGGRQETQYF.